The rows below give T cell receptor beta chains drawn from one sample of a study of T cell therapy after organ transplantation. No antigen has been assigned to these receptors. Here immunoSEQ multiplex PCR was the method, and the copy in TCRdb shows in-frame clones only, minus some. The sample records 20,000 or so clones, around 81% being singletons. Sequenced here: CD8+ T cells from blood, sampled after autologous CMV-specific T cell therapy. The receptors shown here come from a human patient who had received a solid organ transplant and had CMV disease. Part of the T cell pool may stem from the graft donor. Both conserved end residues are part of each CDR3. D genes are given only for firm matches.

d_call j_call v_call cdr3_aa
TRBD1 TRBJ2-5 TRBV2 CASSEGRGRGETQYF
. TRBJ1-2 TRBV5-6 CASSSPAYGYTF
TRBD1 TRBJ2-5 TRBV5-6 CASSFGTGGSETQYF
. . TRBV7-9 CASSLSLTEQYF
TRBD1 TRBJ2-7 TRBV7-9 CASSPLGQRPYEQYF
. TRBJ1-1 TRBV27 CASRGRTLNTEAFF
. TRBJ2-1 TRBV7-9 CASSQGGLASYNEQFF
. TRBJ2-7 TRBV6-5 CASSYSGSFYEQYF
. TRBJ2-7 TRBV18 CASSQGPNSYEQYF
. TRBJ1-1 TRBV30 CAWREGHLNTEAFF
. TRBJ2-7 TRBV4-2 CASSLPYDRPEQYF
. TRBJ1-5 TRBV19 CASSMGSSNQPQHF
. TRBJ1-2 TRBV5-4 CASSWGEGYGYTF
. TRBJ2-1 TRBV6-5 CASSYSNGANEQFF
. TRBJ1-5 TRBV14 CAKRRTPRKSNQPQHF
. TRBJ2-3 TRBV4-3 CASSQEGGSETDTQYF
. TRBJ2-5 TRBV5-4 CASSMGLGETQYF
. TRBJ2-3 TRBV7-6 CASSLEGQTDTQYF
. TRBJ2-7 TRBV30 CAWAGGTYEQYF
. TRBJ2-5 TRBV11-2 CASSLHQGRGETQYF
. TRBJ2-1 TRBV5-1 CASSFGRGPYNEQFF
. TRBJ2-7 TRBV12-5 CASGLDPDYEQYF
. TRBJ2-1 TRBV29-1 CSVDQLMNEQFF
. TRBJ2-3 TRBV27 CASNAVGTGLDTQYF
. TRBJ2-3 TRBV7-9 CASSLHATMDTQYF
. TRBJ1-1 TRBV25-1 CASSLMGRGTEAFF
. TRBJ2-5 TRBV10-1 CASNPQSGTTQETQYF
. TRBJ1-1 TRBV7-2 CASTAPPMDEAFF
. TRBJ1-1 TRBV6-5 CASSYSEEPTTEAFF
. TRBJ1-2 TRBV4-1 CASSQDAGGNYGYTF
. TRBJ2-7 TRBV6-5 CASSYGERREQYF
TRBD2 TRBJ2-1 TRBV6-5 CASRPSGSAYNEQFF
. TRBJ1-1 TRBV6-1 CASSNRFEAFF
. TRBJ2-3 TRBV4-2 CASSQDSKGWLETDTQYF
. TRBJ2-1 TRBV7-9 CASSLSYNEQFF
. TRBJ2-3 TRBV7-8 CASSLMQADTDTQYF
. TRBJ2-4 TRBV6-5 CASSWTRVAKNIQYF
. TRBJ1-1 TRBV5-5 CASSWGREAFF
. TRBJ2-1 TRBV19 CASSIVGGPTYNEQFF
. TRBJ2-5 TRBV6-5 CASSSVLGETQYF
TRBD1 TRBJ1-1 TRBV5-6 CASSWTGADEAFF
TRBD2 TRBJ2-5 TRBV7-9 CASSPVEAGYQETQYF
TRBD2 TRBJ2-1 TRBV27 CASQTLAESYNEQFF
. TRBJ2-5 TRBV7-8 CASSLAGQADRETQYF
. TRBJ2-7 TRBV29-1 CSVEGGGGYEQYF